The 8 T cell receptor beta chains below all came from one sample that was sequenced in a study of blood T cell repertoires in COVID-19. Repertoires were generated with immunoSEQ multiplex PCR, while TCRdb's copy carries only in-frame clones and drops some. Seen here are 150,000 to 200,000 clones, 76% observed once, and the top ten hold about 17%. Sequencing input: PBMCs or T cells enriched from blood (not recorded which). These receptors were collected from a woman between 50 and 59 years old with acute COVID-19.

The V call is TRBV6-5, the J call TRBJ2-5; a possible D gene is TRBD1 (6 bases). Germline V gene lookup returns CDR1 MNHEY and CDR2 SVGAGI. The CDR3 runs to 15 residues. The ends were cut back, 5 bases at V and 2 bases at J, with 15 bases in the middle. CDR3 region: CASSPQGTEQETQYF. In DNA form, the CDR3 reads TGTGCCAGCAGTCCTCAGGGGACGGAGCAAGAGACCCAGTACTTC.

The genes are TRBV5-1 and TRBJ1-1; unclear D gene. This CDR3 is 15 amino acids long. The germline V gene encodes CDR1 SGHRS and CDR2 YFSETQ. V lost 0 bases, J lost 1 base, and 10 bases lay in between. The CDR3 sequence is CASSLGGFGNTEAFF. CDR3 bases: TGCGCCAGCAGCTTGGGAGGATTCGGGAACACTGAAGCTTTCTTT.

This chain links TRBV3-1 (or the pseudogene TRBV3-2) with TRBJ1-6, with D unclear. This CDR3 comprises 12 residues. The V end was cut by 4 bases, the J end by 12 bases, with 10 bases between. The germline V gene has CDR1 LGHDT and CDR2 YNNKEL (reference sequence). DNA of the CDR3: TGTGCCAGCAGCCGCGGTAGCTTACCCCTCCACTTT. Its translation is CASSRGSLPLHF.

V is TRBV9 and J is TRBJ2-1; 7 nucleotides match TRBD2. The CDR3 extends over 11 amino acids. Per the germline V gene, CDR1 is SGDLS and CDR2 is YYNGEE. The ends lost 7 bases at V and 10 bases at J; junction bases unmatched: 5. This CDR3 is CASSRGVEQFF. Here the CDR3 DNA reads TGTGCCAGCTCACGGGGGGTCGAGCAGTTCTTC.

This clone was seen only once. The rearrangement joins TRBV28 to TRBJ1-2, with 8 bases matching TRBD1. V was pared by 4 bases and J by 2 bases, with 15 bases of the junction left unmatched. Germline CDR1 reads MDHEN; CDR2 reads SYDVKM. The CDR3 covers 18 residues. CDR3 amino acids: CASSSPLGQGVGNYGYTF. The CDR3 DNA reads TGTGCCAGCAGTTCACCCCTCGGACAGGGAGTGGGCAACTATGGCTACACCTTC.

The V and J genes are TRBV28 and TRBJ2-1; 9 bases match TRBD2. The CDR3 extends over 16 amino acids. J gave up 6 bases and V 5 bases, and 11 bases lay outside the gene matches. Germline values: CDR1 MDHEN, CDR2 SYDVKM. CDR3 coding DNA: TGTGCCAGCAGTACCTTTGGCGGGGGGGCGATCAATGAGCAGTTCTTC. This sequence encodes CASSTFGGGAINEQFF.

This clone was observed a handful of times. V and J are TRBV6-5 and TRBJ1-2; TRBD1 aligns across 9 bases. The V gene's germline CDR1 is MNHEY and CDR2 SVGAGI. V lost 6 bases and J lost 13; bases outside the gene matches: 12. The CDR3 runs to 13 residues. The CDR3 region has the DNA TGTGCCAGCAGCGGGGACCTGGGACAGGGAAGCACCTTC. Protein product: CASSGDLGQGSTF.

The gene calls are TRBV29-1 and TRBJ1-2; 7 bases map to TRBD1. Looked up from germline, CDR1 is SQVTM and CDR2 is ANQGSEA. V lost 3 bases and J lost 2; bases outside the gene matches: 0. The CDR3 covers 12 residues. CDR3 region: CSVEDRNYGYTF. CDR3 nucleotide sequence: TGCAGCGTTGAGGACAGGAACTATGGCTACACCTTC. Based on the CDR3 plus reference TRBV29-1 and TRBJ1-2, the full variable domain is SAVISQKPSRDICQRGTSLTIQCQVDSQVTMMFWYRQQPGQSLTLIATANQGSEATYESGFVIDKFPISRPNLTFSTLTVSNMSPEDSSIYLCSVEDRNYGYTFGSGTRLTVV.